This T cell receptor beta chain was identified in a study of regulatory dendritic cells for organ transplantation. The wider study: On day 6, the dendritic cells were exposed to LPS. Study-level findings and limits: Considerable individual heterogeneity was seen in alloreactive memory CD8+ T cells. Mature dendritic cells appeared to drive more memory CD8+ clonal expansion than regulatory ones. Memory T cells were less diverse than naive, with memory CD8+ most oligoclonal.

CFSE-labeled sorted T cells met regulatory or mature dendritic cells for around 5 days. TCRdb's copy holds only in-frame clones and misses some; the assay was immunoSEQ multiplex PCR. The repertoire holds approximately 18,000 clones, with roughly 80% as singletons. In its sample, this clone was seen once. What it recognizes is unknown. The ends lost 8 bases at V and 2 bases at J; junction bases unmatched: 9. The germline gives CDR1 SNHLY, CDR2 FYNNEI. This CDR3 contains 16 residues. The specimen sequenced was memory CD4+ T cells from blood cultured with regulatory dendritic cells. Subset defined: CD45RO+ memory T cells. The chain is built from TRBV2 and TRBJ2-2; 9 positions agree with TRBD2. The TCR sequence derives from a human donor in good health. CDR3 amino acids: CASELGLATNTGELFF. CDR3 bases: TGTGCCAGCGAACTTGGACTAGCGACAAACACCGGGGAGCTGTTTTTT.